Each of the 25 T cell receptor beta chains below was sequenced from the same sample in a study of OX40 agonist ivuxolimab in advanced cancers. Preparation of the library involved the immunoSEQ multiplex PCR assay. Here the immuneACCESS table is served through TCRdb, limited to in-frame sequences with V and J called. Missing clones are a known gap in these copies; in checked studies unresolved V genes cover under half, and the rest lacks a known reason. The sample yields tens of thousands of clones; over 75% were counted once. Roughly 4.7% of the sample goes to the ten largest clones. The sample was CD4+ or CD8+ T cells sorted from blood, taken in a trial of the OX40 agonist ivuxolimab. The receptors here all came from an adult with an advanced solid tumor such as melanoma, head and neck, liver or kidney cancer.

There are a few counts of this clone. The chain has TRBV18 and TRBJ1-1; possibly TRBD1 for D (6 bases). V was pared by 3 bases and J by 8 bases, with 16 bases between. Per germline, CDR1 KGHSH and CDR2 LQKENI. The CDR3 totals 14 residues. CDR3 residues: CASSPTGIQGEAFF. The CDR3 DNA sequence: TGTGCCAGCTCACCCACCGGTATACAGGGAGAAGCTTTCTTT. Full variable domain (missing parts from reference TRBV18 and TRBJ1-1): NAGVMQNPRHLVRRRGQEARLRCSPMKGHSHVYWYRQLPEEGLKFMVYLQKENIIDESGMPKERFSAEFPKEGPSILRIQQVVRGDSAAYFCASSPTGIQGEAFFGQGTRLTVV.

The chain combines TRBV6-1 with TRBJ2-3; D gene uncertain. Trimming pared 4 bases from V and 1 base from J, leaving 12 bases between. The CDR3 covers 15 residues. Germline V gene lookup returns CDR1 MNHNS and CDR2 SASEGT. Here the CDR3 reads CASSAPQVGTDTQYF. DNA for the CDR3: TGTGCCAGCAGTGCCCCGCAAGTTGGCACAGATACGCAGTATTTT.

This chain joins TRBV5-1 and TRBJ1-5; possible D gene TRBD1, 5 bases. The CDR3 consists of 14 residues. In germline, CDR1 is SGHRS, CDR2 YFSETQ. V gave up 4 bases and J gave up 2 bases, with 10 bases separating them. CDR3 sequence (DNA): TGCGCCAGCAGCCTCGGGGACGGCAATCAGCCCCAGCATTTT. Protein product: CASSLGDGNQPQHF.

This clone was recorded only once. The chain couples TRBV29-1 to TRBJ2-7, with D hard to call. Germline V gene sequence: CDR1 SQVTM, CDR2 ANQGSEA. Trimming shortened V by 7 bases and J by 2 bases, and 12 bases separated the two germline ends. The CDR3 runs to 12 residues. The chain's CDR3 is CSALGPTYEQYF. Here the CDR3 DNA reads TGCAGCGCCCTAGGACCTACCTACGAGCAGTACTTC.

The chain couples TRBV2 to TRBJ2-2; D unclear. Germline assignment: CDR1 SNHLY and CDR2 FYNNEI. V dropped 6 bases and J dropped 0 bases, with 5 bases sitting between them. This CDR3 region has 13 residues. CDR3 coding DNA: TGTGCCAGCAGCACAGCGAACACCGGGGAGCTGTTTTTT. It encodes CASSTANTGELFF.

CDR3 nucleotide sequence: TGTGCCAGCAGCCCACGGGCTAGCGGGGGCCTCTACGAGCAGTACTTC. It is translated as CASSPRASGGLYEQYF. V usage is TRBV7-8 and J usage is TRBJ2-7; 10 nucleotides agree with TRBD2. Trimming removed 5 bases from V and 3 bases from J; junction bases left unmatched: 10. The length of the CDR3 is 16 residues. From germline, CDR1 is SGHVS and CDR2 FQNEAQ.

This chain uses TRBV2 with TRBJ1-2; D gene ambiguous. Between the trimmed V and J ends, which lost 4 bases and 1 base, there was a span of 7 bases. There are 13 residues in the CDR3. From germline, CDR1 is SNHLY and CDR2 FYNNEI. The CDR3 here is CASSGEFNYGYTF. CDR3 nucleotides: TGTGCCAGCAGTGGGGAGTTTAACTATGGCTACACCTTC. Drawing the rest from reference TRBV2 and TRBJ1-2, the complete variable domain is EPEVTQTPSHQVTQMGQEVILRCVPISNHLYFYWYRQILGQKVEFLVSFYNNEISEKSEIFDDQFSVERPDGSNFTLKIRSTKLEDSAMYFCASSGEFNYGYTFGSGTRLTVV.

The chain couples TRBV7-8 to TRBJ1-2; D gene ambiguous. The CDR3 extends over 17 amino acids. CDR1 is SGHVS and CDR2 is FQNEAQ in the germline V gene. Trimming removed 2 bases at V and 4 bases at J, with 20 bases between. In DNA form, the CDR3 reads TGTGCCAGCAGCTTAAACCAGGTCGGATACCAACTCTATGGCTACACCTTC. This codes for CASSLNQVGYQLYGYTF.

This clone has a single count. Here the CDR3 DNA reads TGCGCCAGCAGCGAGACGACAGGGGCGGGTACCGGGGAGCTGTTTTTT. Translated: CASSETTGAGTGELFF. The chain combines TRBV4-3 with TRBJ2-2, with 8 bases lining up with TRBD1. CDR3 length: 16 amino acids. Germline loops: CDR1 LGHNA, CDR2 YSLEER. The ends lost 5 bases at V and 5 bases at J; junction bases unmatched: 10.

CDR3 protein: CASSPPGRRNYGYTF. The CDR3 DNA sequence: TGTGCCAGCTCACCACCGGGACGGAGGAACTATGGCTACACCTTC. The V call is TRBV18, the J call TRBJ1-2, with D maybe TRBD1 (5 bases). Germline CDR1 is KGHSH and CDR2 is LQKENI. This CDR3 is 15 amino acids long. The V end lost 0 bases, the J end lost 2 bases, and 10 bases lay between the germline ends. Combining the CDR3 with reference TRBV18 and TRBJ1-2 gives the whole variable domain NAGVMQNPRHLVRRRGQEARLRCSPMKGHSHVYWYRQLPEEGLKFMVYLQKENIIDESGMPKERFSAEFPKEGPSILRIQQVVRGDSAAYFCASSPPGRRNYGYTFGSGTRLTVV.

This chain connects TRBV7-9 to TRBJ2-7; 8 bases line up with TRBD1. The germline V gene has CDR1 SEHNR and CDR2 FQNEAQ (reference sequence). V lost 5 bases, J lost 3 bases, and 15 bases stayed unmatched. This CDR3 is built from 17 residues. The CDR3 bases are TGTGCCAGCAGCCCGAGACAGGGGAAAAAGGATTACTACGAGCAGTACTTC. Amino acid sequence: CASSPRQGKKDYYEQYF.

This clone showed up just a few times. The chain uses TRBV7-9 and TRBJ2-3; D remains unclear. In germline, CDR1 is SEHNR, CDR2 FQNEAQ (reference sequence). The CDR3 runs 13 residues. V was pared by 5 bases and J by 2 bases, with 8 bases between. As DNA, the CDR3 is TGTGCCAGCAGCCCGGAGAACACAGATACGCAGTATTTT. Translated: CASSPENTDTQYF.

The CDR3 region is CASSHLTGEAWELFF. The DNA for the CDR3 is TGTGCCAGCAGTCATTTGACAGGGGAGGCCTGGGAGCTGTTTTTT. The V call is TRBV6-5, the J call TRBJ2-2, with 8 nucleotides matching TRBD1. This CDR3 contains 15 residues. Per the germline V gene, CDR1 is MNHEY and CDR2 is SVGAGI. J lost 9 bases, V lost 5 bases, and 11 bases had no gene match.

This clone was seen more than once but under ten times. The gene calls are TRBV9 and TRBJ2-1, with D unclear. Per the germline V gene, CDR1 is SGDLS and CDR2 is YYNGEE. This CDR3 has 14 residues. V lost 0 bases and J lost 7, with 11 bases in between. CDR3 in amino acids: CASSVEMGLNEQFF. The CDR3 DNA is TGTGCCAGCAGCGTAGAGATGGGATTGAATGAGCAGTTCTTC.

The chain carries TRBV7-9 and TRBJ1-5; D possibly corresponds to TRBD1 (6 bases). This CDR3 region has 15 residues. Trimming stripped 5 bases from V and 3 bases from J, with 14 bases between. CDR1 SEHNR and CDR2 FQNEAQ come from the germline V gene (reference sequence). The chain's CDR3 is CASSPGGGPNQPQHF. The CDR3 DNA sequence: TGTGCCAGCAGCCCCGGGGGGGGGCCCAATCAGCCCCAGCATTTT.

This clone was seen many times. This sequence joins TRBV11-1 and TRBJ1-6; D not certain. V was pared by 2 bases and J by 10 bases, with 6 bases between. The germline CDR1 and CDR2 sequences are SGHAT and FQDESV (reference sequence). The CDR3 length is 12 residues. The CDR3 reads CASSLLRSPLHF. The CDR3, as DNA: TGTGCCAGCAGCTTATTGCGGTCACCCCTCCACTTT.

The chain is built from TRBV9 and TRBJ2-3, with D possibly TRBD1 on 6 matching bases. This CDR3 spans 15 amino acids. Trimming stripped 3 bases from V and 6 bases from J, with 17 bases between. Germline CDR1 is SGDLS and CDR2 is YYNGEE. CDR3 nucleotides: TGTGCCAGCAGCGAACAGGGTGTGGTTATTGATACGCAGTATTTT. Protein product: CASSEQGVVIDTQYF.

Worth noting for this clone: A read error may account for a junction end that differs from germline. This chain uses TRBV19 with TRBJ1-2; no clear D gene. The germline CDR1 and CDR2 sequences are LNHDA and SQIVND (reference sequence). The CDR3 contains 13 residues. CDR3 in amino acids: CASSVDLNYGYTF. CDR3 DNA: TGTGCCAGTAGTGTAGACCTTAACTATGGCTACACCTTC.

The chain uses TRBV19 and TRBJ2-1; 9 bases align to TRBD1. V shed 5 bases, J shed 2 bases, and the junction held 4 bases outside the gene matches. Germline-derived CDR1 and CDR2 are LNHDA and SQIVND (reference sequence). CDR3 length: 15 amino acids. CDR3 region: CASSSGTGPYNEQFF. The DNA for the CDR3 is TGTGCCAGTAGTTCCGGGACAGGGCCCTACAATGAGCAGTTCTTC.

CDR3 nucleotide sequence: TGTGCCAGCAGTGTCGGGGATAGCAATCAGCCCCAGCATTTT. Translating gives CASSVGDSNQPQHF. The J gene is TRBJ1-5, the V gene TRBV2; D uncertain. CDR3 length equals 14 residues. V was shortened by 4 bases and J by 0 bases, with 7 bases between the two germline ends. Germline CDR1 is SNHLY and CDR2 is FYNNEI.

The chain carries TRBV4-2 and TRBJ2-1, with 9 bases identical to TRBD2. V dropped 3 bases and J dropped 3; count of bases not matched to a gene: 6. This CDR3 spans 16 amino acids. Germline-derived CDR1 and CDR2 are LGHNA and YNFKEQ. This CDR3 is CASSQVTSGFYNEQFF. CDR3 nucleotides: TGTGCCAGCAGCCAGGTTACTAGCGGGTTCTACAATGAGCAGTTCTTC.

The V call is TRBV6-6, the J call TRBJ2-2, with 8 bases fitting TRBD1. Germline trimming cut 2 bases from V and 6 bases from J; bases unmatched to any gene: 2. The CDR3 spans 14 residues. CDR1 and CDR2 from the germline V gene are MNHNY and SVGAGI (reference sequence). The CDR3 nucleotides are TGTGCCAGCAGTTACAGGACAGGGTCCGGGGAGCTGTTTTTT. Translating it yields CASSYRTGSGELFF.

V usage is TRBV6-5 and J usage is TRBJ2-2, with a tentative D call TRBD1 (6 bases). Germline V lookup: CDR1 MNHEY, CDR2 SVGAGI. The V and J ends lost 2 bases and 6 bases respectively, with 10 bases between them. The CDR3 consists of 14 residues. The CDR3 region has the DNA TGTGCCAGCAGTTACGGGGGCACCGCCGGGGAGCTGTTTTTT. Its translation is CASSYGGTAGELFF.

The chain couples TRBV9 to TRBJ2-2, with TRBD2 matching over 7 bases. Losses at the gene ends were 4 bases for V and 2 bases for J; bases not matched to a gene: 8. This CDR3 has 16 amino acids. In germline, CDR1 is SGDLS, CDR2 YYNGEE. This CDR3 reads CASSPRAGLNTGELFF. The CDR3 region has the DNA TGTGCCAGCAGCCCACGAGCGGGGCTTAACACCGGGGAGCTGTTTTTT.

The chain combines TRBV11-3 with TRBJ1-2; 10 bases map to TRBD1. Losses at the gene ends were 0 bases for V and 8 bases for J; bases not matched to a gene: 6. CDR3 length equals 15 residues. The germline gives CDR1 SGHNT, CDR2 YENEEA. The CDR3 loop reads CASSLEAGQGIGYTF. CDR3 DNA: TGTGCCAGCAGCTTAGAAGCGGGACAGGGGATCGGCTACACCTTC.